This is a list of T cell receptor beta chains from one sample in a study of blood T cell repertoires in COVID-19. TCRdb's table, derived via immunoSEQ multiplex PCR, lists solely in-frame clones and lacks some. This table holds about 86,000 clones, approximately 80% found once. Sample: peripheral blood. The receptors were gathered from a woman of 80 years or more with active or convalescent COVID-19. The conserved cysteine and the conserved F or W are not part of the CDR3 here.

>TRBJ1-2|TRBV18
ASSPQTDYGYT
>TRBJ2-6|TRBV28
ASRPGGSGANVLT
>TRBJ2-1|TRBV25-1
ASTEGAPPKQF
>TRBJ1-2|TRBV7-9
ASSFDRANYGYT
>TRBJ2-7|TRBV7-7
ASSPGLAGLGGDEQY
>TRBJ1-2|TRBV15
ATSRGGTGKTNYGYT
>TRBJ1-1|TRBV19
ASSQTAMNTEAF
>TRBJ2-1|TRBV11-3
ASSLGAGSYNEQF
>TRBJ2-1|TRBV3-1/TRBV3-2
ASSHSGRAFNEQF
>TRBJ2-1|TRBV5-1
ASSLYSSGGRSYNEQF
>TRBJ1-6|TRBV5-6
ASRRRGSYNSPLH
>TRBJ1-4|TRBV30
AWSPQGATNEKLF
>TRBJ2-3|TRBV9
ASTVAGLTDTQY
>TRBJ2-5|TRBV5-1
ASSSTGGIWETQY
>TRBJ2-2|TRBV5-6
ASSLVSGSGGELF
>TRBJ1-2|TRBV7-8
ASGPRSDRDYGYT
>TRBJ2-3|TRBV3-1/TRBV3-2
ASNTVGPIVMQDTQY
>TRBJ2-5|TRBV3-1/TRBV3-2
ASSQGTSGRETQY
>TRBJ1-1|TRBV9
ASSGTGRMNTEAF
>TRBJ2-1|TRBV5-1
ASSKLNTGDLLSSYNEQF
>TRBJ2-1|TRBV18
ASSPPSLAHEQF
>TRBJ2-1|TRBV11-3
ASSLKGQGKIYNEQF
>TRBJ2-3|TRBV7-9
ASSPRLAGGDTQY
>TRBJ2-7|TRBV2
ASSEDSFYEQY
>TRBJ2-5|TRBV9
ASSVGSLPQETQY
>TRBJ1-1|TRBV25-1
ASSEGGYTEAF
>TRBJ2-1|TRBV5-1
ASSIFSGQTQF
>TRBJ2-7|TRBV4-3
ASSQDIATLAGGYEQY
>TRBJ2-2|TRBV3-1/TRBV3-2
ASSQHGSGRAGELF
>TRBJ1-1|TRBV5-4
ASSFGRGAEAF
>TRBJ2-1|TRBV7-3
ASSLPGQSSYNEQF
>TRBJ1-1|TRBV27
ASSPRFFTGTGTEAF
>TRBJ2-2|TRBV19
ATRLAGDPAGELF
>TRBJ1-5|TRBV19
ASSIPTGTQTARPQH
>TRBJ2-1|TRBV5-1
ASSLEDRRSYNEQF
>TRBJ1-1|TRBV5-1
ASSRQGLSEAF
>TRBJ2-1|TRBV5-1
ASSPTPPGQHNEQF
>TRBJ2-7|TRBV2
ASSDPGATYEQY
>TRBJ2-7|TRBV6-5
ASSDPGQGTYEQY
>TRBJ1-2|TRBV5-1
ASSWTGGTNYGYT
>TRBJ2-7|TRBV5-1
ASSNFRDSSFYEQY
>TRBJ2-3|TRBV20-1
RGFGGHTQY
>TRBJ2-2|TRBV11-3
ASSLAFGTGELF
>TRBJ1-6|TRBV27
ASSWTVVSPLH
>TRBJ2-3|TRBV6-2/TRBV6-3
ASSYSARTDTQY
>TRBJ2-7|TRBV27
ASSPDRGSSYEQY
>TRBJ1-1|TRBV5-1
ASRPTGLTEAF
>TRBJ1-1|TRBV13
ASSPRAGENTEAF
>TRBJ2-1|TRBV19
ASSVAGGGINEQF
>TRBJ2-2|TRBV7-2
ASSPLAQGTGELF
>TRBJ2-1|TRBV5-1
ASSLGTRSRPEQF
>TRBJ1-2|TRBV28
ASIGTTGRFSGYT
>TRBJ2-3|TRBV7-2
ASSLEGQSTDTQY